A selection of T cell receptor beta chains follows, all from one sample in a study of shared clonotypes between healthy human individuals. The data were produced by immunoSEQ multiplex PCR, yet TCRdb's version contains in-frame clones alone and is incomplete. There are roughly 2 million clones in the sample; approximately 94% occur only once, and around 0.13% lies in the top ten. The source material was naive CD4+ T cells sorted from blood. Receptors originate from a man aged 18-30 years in good health. CDR3s include the opening cysteine and the closing phenylalanine or tryptophan. D genes are given only for firm matches. Size tells how often a clone was seen (once, few, many) or the class of an expanded clone, and some rows leave it out.

clone_size j_call d_call v_call cdr3_nt cdr3_aa
NA TRBJ2-3 NA TRBV10-3 TGTGCCATCAGTGAATCGAGCACGTATACGCAGTATTTT CAISESSTYTQYF
NA TRBJ2-1 TRBD1 TRBV5-6 TGTGCCAGCAGCTTCACCGACAGGGAAAGTGGTGAGCAGTTCTTC CASSFTDRESGEQFF
NA TRBJ2-5 NA TRBV18 TGTGCCAGCTCACCTGTCACCGGTCAGGGGGAGACCCAGTACTTC CASSPVTGQGETQYF
NA TRBJ2-5 TRBD1 TRBV30 TGTGCCTGGAACTTGGACAGGGGTGAGACCCAGTACTTC CAWNLDRGETQYF
NA TRBJ2-7 TRBD2 TRBV5-1 TGCGCCAGCAGTTCCCGGACTGGACTAGCGGGTTCCTACGAGCAGTACTTC CASSSRTGLAGSYEQYF
NA TRBJ2-3 TRBD2 TRBV28 TGTGCCAGCAGTATCGGGACTAGCCCTTCGGGAGATACGCAGTATTTT CASSIGTSPSGDTQYF
NA TRBJ1-3 NA TRBV30 TGTGCCTGGAGTGTAAGAGGGAACTCTGGAAACACCATATATTTT CAWSVRGNSGNTIYF
NA TRBJ1-4 NA TRBV5-4 TGTGCCAGCAGTCAGGACAGTCTGGAAAAACTGTTTTTT CASSQDSLEKLFF
NA TRBJ2-7 NA TRBV18 TGTGCCAGCTCACCAATGGGTCTCCCCCCCGAGAGTCAGCAGTACTTC CASSPMGLPPESQQYF
NA TRBJ1-1 NA TRBV18 TGTGCCAGCTCACAATCACAGGGAAGAACTGAAGCTTTCTTT CASSQSQGRTEAFF
NA TRBJ1-5 NA TRBV7-4 TGTGCCAGCAGCCCAACCAAACAGCAGCCCCAGCATTTT CASSPTKQQPQHF
NA TRBJ2-1 NA TRBV7-2 TGTGCCAGCAGCGAATCCCGGACACAGAACAATGAGCAGTTCTTC CASSESRTQNNEQFF
NA TRBJ2-3 NA TRBV5-1 TGCGCCAGCAGCCGGCAGAGCACAGATACGCAGTATTTT CASSRQSTDTQYF
NA TRBJ1-2 NA TRBV6-6 TGTGCCAGCAGGCAGGGCGACTATGGCTACACCTTC CASRQGDYGYTF
NA TRBJ2-5 NA TRBV2 TGTGCCAGCAACCGGGGAGCCCTGGGAGAGACCCAGTACTTC CASNRGALGETQYF
NA TRBJ2-5 NA TRBV18 TGTGCCAGCTCACGACTCCTCCAAGAGACCCAGTACTTC CASSRLLQETQYF
once TRBJ2-7 NA TRBV10-2 TGCGCCAGCAGCATCTGGCAAGGGCGGGACGAGCAGTACTTC CASSIWQGRDEQYF
NA TRBJ2-7 NA TRBV4-3 TGCGCCAGCAGCCAAGGGCTTCGGGGCGAGCAGTACTTC CASSQGLRGEQYF
NA TRBJ2-1 NA TRBV5-1 TGCGCCAGCACCACACAGGGAATGCTCCTCAATGAGCAGTTCTTC CASTTQGMLLNEQFF
NA TRBJ2-1 TRBD2 TRBV2 TGTGCCAGCAGGCTAGCGGGCCTTTGGGACAATGAGCAGTTCTTC CASRLAGLWDNEQFF
NA TRBJ2-7 TRBD1 TRBV19 TGTGCCAGTAGTAGAGGGACAGGGTTCGTCGAGCAGTACTTC CASSRGTGFVEQYF
NA TRBJ1-5 NA TRBV18 TGTGCCAGCTCACCAGGGGGTCAGCAGCCCCAGCATTTT CASSPGGQQPQHF
NA TRBJ2-2 NA TRBV27 TGTGCCAGCACCAGATTGAACACCGGGGAGCTGTTTTTT CASTRLNTGELFF
NA TRBJ2-1 TRBD2 TRBV11-3 TGTGCCAGCAGCTCAGGTGGGACTAACTACAATGAGCAGTTCTTC CASSSGGTNYNEQFF
once TRBJ2-1 TRBD2 TRBV2 TGTGCCAGCAGTGAACATGCGGGGGTCCATGAGCAGTTCTTC CASSEHAGVHEQFF
NA TRBJ1-1 NA TRBV10-1 TGCGCCAGCAGTGAGTTGATTAACACTGAAGCTTTCTTT CASSELINTEAFF
NA TRBJ2-7 NA TRBV9 TGTGCCAGCAGCGTAGGGGACGGAAACTACGAGCAGTACTTC CASSVGDGNYEQYF
once TRBJ1-1 NA TRBV7-3 TGTGCCAGCAGCCAGCAAGGGGACGGTACTGAAGCTTTCTTT CASSQQGDGTEAFF
NA TRBJ2-1 NA TRBV27 TGTGCCAGCAGTTCCGGGGGCGCCTACAATGAGCAGTTCTTC CASSSGGAYNEQFF
NA TRBJ1-4 NA TRBV5-1 TGCGCCAGCAGCGTGGATAATGCGAATGAAAAACTGTTTTTT CASSVDNANEKLFF
NA TRBJ1-5 NA TRBV25-1 TGTGCCAGCGCCCCTTGGGGAGTTCAGCCCCAGCATTTT CASAPWGVQPQHF
NA TRBJ2-7 NA TRBV19 TGTGCCAGTAGTCCCCGGGACACTCTTACCTACGAGCAGTACTTC CASSPRDTLTYEQYF
NA TRBJ2-7 NA TRBV2 TGTGCCAGCAGCGGACGTACTAATTGGAGCTACGAGCAGTACTTC CASSGRTNWSYEQYF
NA TRBJ2-7 TRBD1 TRBV2 TGTGCCAGCAACCCGACAGGGATCCCCTACGAGCAGTACTTC CASNPTGIPYEQYF
NA TRBJ2-7 TRBD1 TRBV27 TGTGCCAGCAGTAACAGGGGGGAGTACGAGCAGTACTTC CASSNRGEYEQYF
NA TRBJ2-3 NA TRBV14 TGTGCCAGCAGCCAAGATCTCTTTTTTAGCACAGATACGCAGTATTTT CASSQDLFFSTDTQYF
NA TRBJ1-1 NA TRBV10-2 TGCGCCAGCAGTGAACAGTTTGAAGCTTTCTTT CASSEQFEAFF
NA TRBJ1-1 NA TRBV18 TGTGCCAGCTCACCACCCAATTGGGGGGCTGAAGCTTTCTTT CASSPPNWGAEAFF
NA TRBJ1-3 NA TRBV2 TGTGCCAGCAGTGAACAGCTCTCTGGAAACACCATATATTTT CASSEQLSGNTIYF
NA TRBJ2-4 NA TRBV27 TGTGCCAGCAGCCGGCAGCATGAGGACATTCAGTACTTC CASSRQHEDIQYF
NA TRBJ2-1 TRBD2 TRBV5-4 TGTGCCAGCAGCGGTGGCCGGCGGGGGGGGAATAGAAATGAGCAGTTCTTC CASSGGRRGGNRNEQFF
NA TRBJ2-7 NA TRBV2 TGTGCCAGCAGTGAAGCGCGCTACGAGCAGTACTTC CASSEARYEQYF
NA TRBJ2-7 NA TRBV2 TGTGCCAGCAGTGAAATAAGGGGCCCCCCTTTTTACGAGCAGTACTTC CASSEIRGPPFYEQYF
few TRBJ1-5 TRBD1 TRBV19 TGTGCCAGTAGTATCTCAGGGGGTAATAGCAATCAGCCCCAGCATTTT CASSISGGNSNQPQHF
NA TRBJ2-7 NA TRBV2 TGTGCCAGCAGTGGACAGCCGCATCCCTACGAGCAGTACTTC CASSGQPHPYEQYF
NA TRBJ2-5 NA TRBV30 TGTGCCTGGAGGCTTCGGGATATTCCTCAAGAGACCCAGTACTTC CAWRLRDIPQETQYF
NA TRBJ2-7 TRBD1 TRBV5-1 TGCGCCAGCAGCCCAACGGCCGGGACAGGGGTGGAGGAGCAGTACTTC CASSPTAGTGVEEQYF
NA TRBJ2-1 NA TRBV7-9 TGTGCCAGCAGCCCGAGGGGGACACTTTACAATGAGCAGTTCTTC CASSPRGTLYNEQFF
NA TRBJ2-2 NA TRBV4-1 TGCGCCAGCAGCCCACAGGGTATCGGGGAGCTGTTTTTT CASSPQGIGELFF
NA TRBJ2-6 NA TRBV5-1 TGCGCCAGCAGCTTTACGGGCAACTCTGGGGCCAACGTCCTGACTTTC CASSFTGNSGANVLTF
NA TRBJ1-6 TRBD1 TRBV10-1 TGCGCCAGCAGTATTGACAGGGGGCAAGATTCACCCCTCCACTTT CASSIDRGQDSPLHF
few TRBJ1-3 NA TRBV2 TGTGCCTCCCGATGGACCCCGCCAGGGTCGAACTCTGGAAACACCATATATTTT CASRWTPPGSNSGNTIYF
once TRBJ2-5 NA TRBV5-1 TGCGCCAGCAGCACCTCCCTGGTCCAAGAGACCCAGTACTTC CASSTSLVQETQYF
once TRBJ1-2 NA TRBV18 TGTGCCAGCTCACCAGAGGGGTCGGGGTCTTCGAACTATGGCTACACCTTC CASSPEGSGSSNYGYTF
NA TRBJ2-7 NA TRBV9 TGTGCCAGCAGCGTACAGCCCAGCTCCTACGAGCAGTACTTC CASSVQPSSYEQYF